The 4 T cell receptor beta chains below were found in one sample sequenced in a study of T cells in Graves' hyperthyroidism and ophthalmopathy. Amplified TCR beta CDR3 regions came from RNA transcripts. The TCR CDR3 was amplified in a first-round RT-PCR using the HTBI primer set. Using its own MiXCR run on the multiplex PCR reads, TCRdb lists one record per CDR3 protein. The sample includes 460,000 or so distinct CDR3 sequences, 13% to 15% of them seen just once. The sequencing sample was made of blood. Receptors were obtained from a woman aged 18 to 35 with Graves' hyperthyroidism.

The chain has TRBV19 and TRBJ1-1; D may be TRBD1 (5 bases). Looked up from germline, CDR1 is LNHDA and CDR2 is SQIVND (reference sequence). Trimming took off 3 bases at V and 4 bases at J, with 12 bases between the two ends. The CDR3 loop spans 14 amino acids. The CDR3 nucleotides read TGTGCCAGTAGTATGGGGGGGTTCAGCACTGAAGCTTTCTTT. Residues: CASSMGGFSTEAFF.

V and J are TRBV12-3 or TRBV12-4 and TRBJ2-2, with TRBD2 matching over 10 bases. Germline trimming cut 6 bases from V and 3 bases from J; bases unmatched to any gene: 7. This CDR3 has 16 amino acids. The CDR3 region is CASRPGLADYTGELFF. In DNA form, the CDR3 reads TGTGCCAGCAGACCCGGACTAGCGGACTACACCGGGGAGCTGTTTTTT.

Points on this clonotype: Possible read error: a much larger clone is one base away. CDR3 in DNA: TGTGCCAGCAGCTTACTAGCAGGGGAGGGACAGTTCTTC. Its translation is CASSLLAGEGQFF. The chain has TRBV11-3 and TRBJ2-1; a possible D gene is TRBD2 (7 bases). The V gene's germline CDR1 is SGHNT and CDR2 YENEEA. V lost 2 bases and J lost 13, with 15 bases in between. The CDR3 contains 13 residues.

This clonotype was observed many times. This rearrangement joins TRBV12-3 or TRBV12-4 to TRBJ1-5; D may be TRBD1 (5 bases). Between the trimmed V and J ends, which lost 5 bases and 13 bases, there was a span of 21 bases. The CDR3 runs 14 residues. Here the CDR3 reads CASSHGDRGALQHF. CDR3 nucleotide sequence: TGTGCCAGCAGTCACGGAGACCGGGGCGCCCTACAGCATTTT.